These T cell receptor beta chains were read from a single sample in a study of blood T cell repertoires in COVID-19. Libraries were prepared by immunoSEQ multiplex PCR; TCRdb keeps only in-frame clonotypes and omits some of them. The sample yields more than 60,000 clones, 90% seen once. The sequenced material came from peripheral blood. These receptors all come from a man aged 45-65 years with acute or convalescent COVID-19. The CDR3 runs from the conserved cysteine through the conserved F or W. The order of the fields is D gene, clone size, J gene, V gene, CDR3 protein, CDR3 DNA. A D gene is named only where the DNA matches it firmly. Size is omitted from some rows. Given values are once, few, many or a class for expanded clones.

- | - | TRBJ1-3 | TRBV7-9 | CASSPSPGQHSGNTIYF | TGTGCCAGCAGCCCGTCCCCCGGACAACACTCTGGAAACACCATATATTTT
TRBD2 | - | TRBJ2-1 | TRBV18 | CASSPSPSGSPPVGFF | TGTGCCAGCTCACCTAGCCCTAGCGGGAGTCCTCCCGTGGGGTTCTTC
TRBD1 | many | TRBJ2-7 | TRBV7-9 | CASSSDRVGYEQYF | TGTGCCAGCAGCTCGGACAGGGTGGGGTACGAGCAGTACTTC
- | - | TRBJ1-1 | TRBV5-1 | CASRAGTENTEAFF | TGCGCCAGCCGTGCCGGGACTGAGAACACTGAAGCTTTCTTT
TRBD1 | - | TRBJ2-3 | TRBV18 | CASSPYATGLTDTQYF | TGTGCCAGCTCACCCTATGCGACAGGGTTAACAGATACGCAGTATTTT
TRBD1 | - | TRBJ2-7 | TRBV5-6 | CASSRTGTGPEQYF | TGTGCCAGCAGCAGAACCGGGACAGGGCCCGAGCAGTACTTC
TRBD1 | - | TRBJ1-3 | TRBV7-9 | CASSPLSGTGSGNTIYF | TGTGCCAGCAGCCCCCTCTCCGGGACAGGGTCAGGAAACACCATATATTTT
TRBD2 | once | TRBJ2-2 | TRBV7-2 | CASSPLAGERAGELFF | TGTGCCAGCAGCCCGCTAGCGGGAGAACGGGCCGGGGAGCTGTTTTTT
- | once | TRBJ2-7 | TRBV5-1 | CASSQDLSSYEQYF | TGCGCCAGCAGCCAGGACTTGAGCTCCTACGAGCAGTACTTC
- | - | TRBJ2-3 | TRBV3-1/TRBV3-2 | CASSQERTDRDTQYF | TGTGCCAGCAGCCAAGAGAGGACAGACCGAGATACGCAGTATTTT
- | once | TRBJ1-5 | TRBV5-1 | CASSLDQGNQPQHF | TGCGCCAGCAGCTTGGATCAGGGCAATCAGCCCCAGCATTTT
TRBD2 | - | TRBJ2-1 | TRBV2 | CASKSSGRGSYNEQFF | TGTGCCAGCAAAAGTAGCGGGAGGGGCTCCTACAATGAGCAGTTCTTC
- | - | TRBJ2-4 | TRBV11-2 | CASSFGEWAKNIQYF | TGTGCCAGCAGCTTTGGGGAGTGGGCCAAAAACATTCAGTACTTC
TRBD2 | - | TRBJ2-3 | TRBV24-1 | CATSDPPVAGGGTDTQYF | TGTGCCACCAGTGACCCCCCGGTGGCGGGAGGGGGCACAGATACGCAGTATTTT
- | - | TRBJ1-4 | TRBV12-5 | CASARQNEKLFF | TGTGCTAGTGCCAGACAGAATGAAAAACTGTTTTTT
TRBD1 | - | TRBJ1-3 | TRBV6-8 | CASRTGTGSFNTIYF | TGTGCCAGCAGGACAGGGACGGGTTCGTTTAACACCATATATTTT
- | - | TRBJ1-2 | TRBV5-4 | CASSLDTMYDSNYGYTF | TGTGCCAGCAGCTTGGACACAATGTATGACAGTAACTATGGCTACACCTTC
TRBD1 | - | TRBJ1-5 | TRBV7-9 | CASSLVSATGRQPQHF | TGTGCCAGCAGCTTAGTATCCGCGACAGGGAGGCAGCCCCAGCATTTT
- | - | TRBJ2-3 | TRBV21-1 | CASSKSWTSGRDDTQYF | TGTGCCAGCAGCAAATCATGGACTAGCGGGAGGGATGATACGCAGTATTTT
- | - | TRBJ2-5 | TRBV6-2/TRBV6-3 | CASSYFIQGQETQYF | TGTGCCAGCAGTTACTTTATACAGGGACAAGAGACCCAGTACTTC
TRBD1 | - | TRBJ1-5 | TRBV6-2/TRBV6-3 | CASSYTGTDLFPDNQPQHF | TGTGCCAGCAGTTACACGGGGACAGATTTGTTCCCGGACAATCAGCCCCAGCATTTT
TRBD1 | - | TRBJ1-2 | TRBV29-1 | CSVATGNYGYTF | TGCAGCGTGGCGACAGGGAACTATGGCTACACCTTC
TRBD1 | - | TRBJ1-1 | TRBV7-6 | CASSQGQGPNTEAFF | TGTGCCAGCAGCCAGGGACAGGGGCCGAACACTGAAGCTTTCTTT
TRBD1 | - | TRBJ1-6 | TRBV5-1 | CASRGLDRGYNSPLHF | TGCGCCAGCAGGGGTCTGGACAGGGGTTATAATTCACCCCTCCACTTT
- | - | TRBJ1-5 | TRBV19 | CASSTGHLSNQPQHF | TGTGCCAGTAGTACGGGACATCTTAGCAATCAGCCCCAGCATTTT
TRBD1 | - | TRBJ1-1 | TRBV15 | CATSSPQGANAFF | TGTGCCACCAGCAGCCCACAGGGGGCGAACGCTTTCTTT
- | once | TRBJ2-1 | TRBV18 | CASSPPGHAIKSEQFF | TGTGCCAGCTCACCACCGGGACACGCGATCAAATCAGAGCAGTTCTTC
- | - | TRBJ1-3 | TRBV9 | CASSVDIGASGNTIYF | TGTGCCAGCAGCGTAGATATTGGGGCCTCTGGAAACACCATATATTTT
- | - | TRBJ1-5 | TRBV5-5 | CASSFGQYSNQPQHF | TGTGCCAGCAGCTTTGGTCAGTATAGCAATCAGCCCCAGCATTTT
- | - | TRBJ1-1 | TRBV30 | CAWSAQAGNTEAFF | TGTGCCTGGAGTGCACAAGCAGGGAACACTGAAGCTTTCTTT
- | - | TRBJ2-1 | TRBV14 | CASSQVPLLGGVNEQFF | TGTGCCAGCAGCCAAGTCCCACTATTGGGAGGAGTCAATGAGCAGTTCTTC
- | - | TRBJ2-3 | TRBV3-1/TRBV3-2 | CASSLRIDGADTQYF | TGTGCCAGCAGCCTTCGGATCGACGGGGCAGATACGCAGTATTTT
TRBD1 | - | TRBJ2-2 | TRBV15 | CATSRDLDRGNTGELFF | TGTGCCACCAGCAGAGATCTTGACAGGGGAAATACCGGGGAGCTGTTTTTT
TRBD2 | - | TRBJ2-7 | TRBV30 | CAWEHLAGTGEQYF | TGTGCCTGGGAGCACCTAGCGGGGACGGGGGAGCAGTACTTC
TRBD2 | - | TRBJ2-7 | TRBV15 | CATSRKRQTSGSGYEQYF | TGTGCCACCAGCAGAAAACGACAAACTAGCGGGAGTGGTTACGAGCAGTACTTC
TRBD1 | - | TRBJ1-5 | TRBV7-9 | CASSLTGVHQPQHF | TGTGCCAGCAGCTTAACAGGGGTTCATCAGCCCCAGCATTTT
- | - | TRBJ1-4 | TRBV5-1 | CASSLSAGDNEKLFF | TGCGCCAGCAGCTTGAGCGCAGGGGATAACGAAAAACTGTTTTTT
TRBD1 | - | TRBJ1-5 | TRBV19 | CASSMYHGDRVQPQHF | TGTGCCAGTAGTATGTACCATGGTGACAGGGTCCAGCCCCAGCATTTT
- | - | TRBJ1-3 | TRBV19 | CASSVARGNSWTGNTIYF | TGTGCCAGTAGTGTTGCTCGCGGGAACTCATGGACTGGAAACACCATATATTTT
TRBD1 | - | TRBJ1-1 | TRBV6-5 | CASSYSWQDRAPEAFF | TGTGCCAGCAGTTACTCGTGGCAAGACAGGGCCCCTGAAGCTTTCTTT
TRBD2 | - | TRBJ2-7 | TRBV27 | CATSLRDIAGLYEQYF | TGTGCCACCAGTCTGCGGGATATAGCGGGACTATACGAGCAGTACTTC
- | - | TRBJ1-3 | TRBV18 | CASSPLRDSSGNTIYF | TGTGCCAGCTCACCACTTAGAGACAGCTCTGGAAACACCATATATTTT
TRBD1 | - | TRBJ2-2 | TRBV11-3 | CASSFFPGQGAVGNTGELFF | TGTGCCAGCAGTTTTTTCCCGGGACAGGGGGCAGTCGGGAACACCGGGGAGCTGTTTTTT
- | - | TRBJ2-2 | TRBV11-3 | CASSYPGQTGGELFF | TGTGCCAGCAGCTATCCGGGACAAACTGGGGGGGAGCTGTTTTTT
- | - | TRBJ2-3 | TRBV18 | CASSPGASAPYTQYF | TGTGCCAGCTCACCAGGGGCTAGCGCTCCTTATACGCAGTATTTT
- | - | TRBJ1-1 | TRBV13 | CASSLIGLTNTEAFF | TGTGCCAGCAGCTTAATCGGACTCACGAACACTGAAGCTTTCTTT
- | - | TRBJ2-5 | TRBV11-3 | CASSLGGYQETQYF | TGTGCCAGCAGCTTAGGTGGCTACCAAGAGACCCAGTACTTC
TRBD2 | - | TRBJ2-7 | TRBV7-2 | CASSRLTGLAGGSSYEQYF | TGTGCCAGCAGCCGCCTTACGGGACTAGCGGGCGGGAGCTCCTACGAGCAGTACTTC
TRBD2 | - | TRBJ2-1 | TRBV5-3 | CARSSLGTSRDPQGFF | TGTGCCAGAAGCTCCCTCGGGACTAGCAGAGATCCCCAGGGGTTCTTC
TRBD1 | - | TRBJ1-2 | TRBV6-2/TRBV6-3 | CASSPSPRTGGAAGYTF | TGTGCCAGCAGCCCATCCCCCCGGACAGGGGGCGCCGCGGGCTACACCTTC
- | - | TRBJ1-1 | TRBV2 | CASQGIGMNTEAFF | TGTGCCAGCCAGGGGATTGGGATGAACACTGAAGCTTTCTTT
TRBD2 | - | TRBJ2-7 | TRBV6-5 | CASSFGLAGEQYF | TGTGCCAGCAGTTTTGGACTAGCGGGGGAGCAGTACTTC
- | - | TRBJ1-2 | TRBV10-2 | CATANLNRKTNYGYTF | TGCGCCACCGCGAACTTGAACAGGAAAACTAACTATGGCTACACCTTC
TRBD2 | - | TRBJ2-7 | TRBV9 | CASSPRRGSSYEQYF | TGTGCCAGCAGCCCAAGGCGCGGGAGCTCCTACGAGCAGTACTTC
- | - | TRBJ2-5 | TRBV5-1 | CASSLAQGRETQYF | TGCGCCAGCAGCTTGGCTCAGGGGAGAGAGACCCAGTACTTC
TRBD1 | - | TRBJ1-5 | TRBV15 | CATSSRQGPNQPQHF | TGTGCCACCAGCAGCCGACAGGGGCCGAATCAGCCCCAGCATTTT
TRBD2 | - | TRBJ2-7 | TRBV30 | CAWGPGLAVSYEQYF | TGTGCCTGGGGGCCGGGACTAGCGGTTTCCTACGAGCAGTACTTC
TRBD1 | once | TRBJ1-5 | TRBV7-2 | CASSLTGGWQPQHF | TGTGCCAGCAGCTTAACAGGGGGCTGGCAGCCCCAGCATTTT
- | - | TRBJ1-2 | TRBV7-8 | CASSLGGGAGGYTF | TGTGCCAGCAGCTTAGGGGGGGGAGCAGGAGGCTACACCTTC
- | - | TRBJ2-3 | TRBV7-2 | CASTKTDTQYF | TGTGCCAGCACCAAAACAGATACGCAGTATTTT